This TCR beta chain appears in the sequencing data of a study of tumor and adjacent non-tumor tissue in lung cancer. This sample's RNA came from whole unsorted tissue. As regards this clonotype: One junction end disagrees with the germline gene, perhaps due to a read error.

The library came from three nested PCR rounds adapted from ARM-PCR protocols. TCRdb analysed the multiplex PCR reads with MiXCR anew, one entry per CDR3 protein. Altogether 77,000 or so distinct CDR3 sequences are present, roughly 80% being singletons, with the ten largest covering less than 15%. The CDR3 length is 14 residues. Germline V gives CDR1 SGHAT, CDR2 FQNNGV. The V and J genes are TRBV11-2 and TRBJ2-5; 11 positions match TRBD1. The sample taken for sequencing was lung tumor tissue. The TCR was taken from a woman in her fifties or sixties with non-small cell lung cancer. The CDR3 DNA sequence: TGTGCTATCAGCTGGACAGGGGGCAAGGAGACTCAGTACTTC. It translates to CAISWTGGKETQYF.